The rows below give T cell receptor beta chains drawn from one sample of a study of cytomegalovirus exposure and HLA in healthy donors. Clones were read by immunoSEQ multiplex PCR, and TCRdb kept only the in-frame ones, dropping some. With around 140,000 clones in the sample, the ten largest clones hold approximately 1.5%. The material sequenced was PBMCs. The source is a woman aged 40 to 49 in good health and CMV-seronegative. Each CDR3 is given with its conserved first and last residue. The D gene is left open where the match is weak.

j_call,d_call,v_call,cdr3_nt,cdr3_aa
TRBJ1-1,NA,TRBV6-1,TGTGCCAGCACTTTACAGGCGAACACTGAAGCTTTCTTT,CASTLQANTEAFF
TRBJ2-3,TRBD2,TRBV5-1,TGCGCCAGCAGCGGCCTCGGGGGGGGCACAGATACGCAGTATTTT,CASSGLGGGTDTQYF
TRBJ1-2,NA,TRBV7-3,TGTGCCAGCAGCTTAATGGTAGATGGCTACACCTTC,CASSLMVDGYTF
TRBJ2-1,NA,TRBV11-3,TGTGCCAGCAGCCTCAACCTTGGGGGCGAGAATGAGCAGTTCTTC,CASSLNLGGENEQFF
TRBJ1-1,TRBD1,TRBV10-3,TGTGCCAGTGGACAGGGGGCTGGGGGCACTGAAGCTTTCTTT,CASGQGAGGTEAFF
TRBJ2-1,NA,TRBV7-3,TGTGCCAGCAGCTTAGGGCCTGCTGGCTCCTACAATGAGCAGTTCTTC,CASSLGPAGSYNEQFF
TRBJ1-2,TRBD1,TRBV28,TGTGCCAGCGCCAGTATTGGGCAGGGGGATTCTCCATACACCTTC,CASASIGQGDSPYTF
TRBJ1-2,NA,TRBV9,TGTGCCAGCAGCTTAAGTCGACAGGATACCCGACCGTGGGGCTACACCTTC,CASSLSRQDTRPWGYTF
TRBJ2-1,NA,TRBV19,TGTGCCACCGGGGGGCGGAATGAGCAGTTCTTC,CATGGRNEQFF
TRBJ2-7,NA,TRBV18,TGTGCCAGCTCACCAGGATTAACAGGGAACGAGCAGTACTTC,CASSPGLTGNEQYF
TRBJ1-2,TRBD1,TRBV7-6,TGTGCCAGCAGCTCCAGGAAGACCGGGACAGGGGATGCCGTTTATGGCTACACCTTC,CASSSRKTGTGDAVYGYTF
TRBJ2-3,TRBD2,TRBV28,TGTGCCAGCAGCTCCTGGACTAGCGGACTCACAGATACGCAGTATTTT,CASSSWTSGLTDTQYF
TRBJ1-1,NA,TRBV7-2,TGTGCCAGCAGCTTAACCAGGACAGCGAACACTGAAGCTTTCTTT,CASSLTRTANTEAFF
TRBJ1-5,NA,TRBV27,TGTGCCAGCAAGGAGGGCAATCAGCCCCAGCATTTT,CASKEGNQPQHF
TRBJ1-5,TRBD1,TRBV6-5,TGTGCCAGCAGTTACGGGACAGGGAATCAGCCCCAGCATTTT,CASSYGTGNQPQHF
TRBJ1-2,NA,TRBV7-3,TGTGCCAGCAGCTTATTCGGCGGCGGGGGCTACACCTTC,CASSLFGGGGYTF
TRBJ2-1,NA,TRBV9,TGTGCCAGCAGCGGTAACTTCCAGGATGAGCAGTTCTTC,CASSGNFQDEQFF
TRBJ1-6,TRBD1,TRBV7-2,TGTGCCAGCAGCCCAGGGACAGGGGGCTATAATTCACCCCTCCACTTT,CASSPGTGGYNSPLHF
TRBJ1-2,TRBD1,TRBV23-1,TGCGCCAGCAGTCACTCTCGGGCAGGACAGGACTATGGCTACACCTTC,CASSHSRAGQDYGYTF
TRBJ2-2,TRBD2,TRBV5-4,TGTGCCAGCAGCCGTGGAGGGCGACTAGCGGGGGGGCTAAGCGGGGAGCTGTTTTTT,CASSRGGRLAGGLSGELFF
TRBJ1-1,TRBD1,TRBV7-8,TGTGCCAGCAGCCCAAACAGGGGGAGAAACACTGAAGCTTTCTTT,CASSPNRGRNTEAFF
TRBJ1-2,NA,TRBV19,TGTGCCAGTAGTATAACGGGGTATGGCTACACCTTC,CASSITGYGYTF
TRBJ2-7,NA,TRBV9,TGTGCCAGCAGTGCAGAGGCGGGGGCCTCCTACGAGCAGTACTTC,CASSAEAGASYEQYF
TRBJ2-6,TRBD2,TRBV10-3,TGTGCCATCAGTGAGGAGGTAGCGGGGAGATCTGGGGCCAACGTCCTGACTTTC,CAISEEVAGRSGANVLTF
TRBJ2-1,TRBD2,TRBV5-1,TGCGCCAGCAGCTTGGATAGCGGGGGGGCGGATGAGCAGTTCTTC,CASSLDSGGADEQFF
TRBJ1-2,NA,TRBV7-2,TGTGCCAGCAGCTTAGGATCCGGGACAAACTATGGCTACACCTTC,CASSLGSGTNYGYTF
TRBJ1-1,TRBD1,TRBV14,TGTGCCAGCAGCCAAGCCCCGGGACAGGCGAACACTGAAGCTTTCTTT,CASSQAPGQANTEAFF
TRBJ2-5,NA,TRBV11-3,TGTGCCAGCAGCTTAGGGCAGTTCGGGATTGGCCAACAAGAGACCCAGTACTTC,CASSLGQFGIGQQETQYF
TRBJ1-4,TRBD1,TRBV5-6,TGTGCCAGCAGCACCCCGGGACAGGGGGTCGAAAAACTGTTTTTT,CASSTPGQGVEKLFF
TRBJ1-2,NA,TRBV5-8,TGTGCCAGCAGCTTTGACAGAAACTATGGCTACACCTTC,CASSFDRNYGYTF
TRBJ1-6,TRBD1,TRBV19,TGTGCCAGTAGTGTCCGACAGGGAAGTATGCTTAATTCACCCCTCCACTTT,CASSVRQGSMLNSPLHF
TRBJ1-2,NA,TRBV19,TGTGCCAGTAGTCCGGCGGGGAATGGCTACACCTTC,CASSPAGNGYTF
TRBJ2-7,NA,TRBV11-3,TGTGCCAGCAGCTTAGGGGCGTCTCCGGAGCAGTACTTC,CASSLGASPEQYF
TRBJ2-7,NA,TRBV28,TGTGCCAGCAGATATACGGAGGGGGAGCAGTACTTC,CASRYTEGEQYF
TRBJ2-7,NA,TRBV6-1,TGTGCCAGCAGTGAAGCGAGAAGCTACGAGCAGTACTTC,CASSEARSYEQYF
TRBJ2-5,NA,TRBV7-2,TGTGCCAGCAGCTCCGGGTACCTTCGGGGTGAGACCCAGTACTTC,CASSSGYLRGETQYF
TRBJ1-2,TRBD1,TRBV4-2,TGTGCCAGTAGCGGGACAGCGACTAACTATGGCTACACCTTC,CASSGTATNYGYTF